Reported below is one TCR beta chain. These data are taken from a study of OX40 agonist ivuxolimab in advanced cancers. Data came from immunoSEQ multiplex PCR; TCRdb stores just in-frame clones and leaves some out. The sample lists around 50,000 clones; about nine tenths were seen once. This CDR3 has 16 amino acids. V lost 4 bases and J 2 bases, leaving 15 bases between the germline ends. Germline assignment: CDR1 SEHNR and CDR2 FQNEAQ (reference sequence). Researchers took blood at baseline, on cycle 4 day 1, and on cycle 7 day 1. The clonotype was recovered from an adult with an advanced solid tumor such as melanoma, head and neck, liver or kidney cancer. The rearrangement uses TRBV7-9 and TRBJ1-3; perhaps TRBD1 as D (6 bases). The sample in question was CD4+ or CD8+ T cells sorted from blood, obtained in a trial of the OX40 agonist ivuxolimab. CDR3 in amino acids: CASSSPRGATGNTIYF. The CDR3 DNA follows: TGTGCCAGCAGCTCCCCCCGGGGGGCGACTGGAAACACCATATATTTT.